This passage covers 23 T cell receptor beta chains from one sample sequenced in a study of shared clonotypes between healthy human individuals. Method: immunoSEQ multiplex PCR; TCRdb's copy keeps in-frame clones and lacks some. This table holds some 2,500,000 clones, about nine tenths found once. Sequencing was done on a sample of naive CD4+ T cells from PBMCs. Subset indicated: CD45RA+ positively selected. These receptors were collected from a man younger than 35 in good health. Some clones in this sample may be carry-over from other donors' samples.

V and J are TRBV27 and TRBJ2-2; 7 bases align to TRBD2. Germline V gives CDR1 MNHEY, CDR2 SMNVEV (reference sequence). Trimming removed 4 bases from V and 4 bases from J; junction bases left unmatched: 9. The CDR3 extends over 16 amino acids. For the CDR3, the DNA is TGTGCCAGCAGTTCCCTCGGGACTACCCGCACCGGGGAGCTGTTTTTT. Protein product: CASSSLGTTRTGELFF.

The chain is built from TRBV5-5 and TRBJ1-2, with D unresolved. CDR1 SGHKS and CDR2 YYEKEE come from the germline V gene (reference sequence). The CDR3 contains 18 residues. The V end lost 3 bases, the J end lost 3 bases, and 24 bases lay between the germline ends. CDR3 nucleotide sequence: TGTGCCAGCAGCTCCACCCCGGGAGGTTTCAGGCGGGACTATGGCTACACCTTC. It yields the protein CASSSTPGGFRRDYGYTF.

This rearrangement joins TRBV7-2 to TRBJ2-3; maybe TRBD1 (5 bases). Germline lookup yields CDR1 SGHTA and CDR2 FQGNSA. V was trimmed by 4 bases and J by 2 bases, leaving 10 bases between them. This CDR3 region has 14 residues. CDR3 residues: CASSSRQFTDTQYF. DNA of the CDR3: TGTGCCAGCAGCTCTCGACAGTTCACAGATACGCAGTATTTT.

This chain uses TRBV5-4 with TRBJ1-2, with 8 bases matching TRBD1. Germline CDR1 reads SGHNT; CDR2 reads YYREEE (reference sequence). The CDR3 runs to 13 residues. The J segment lost 8 bases and the V segment lost 4 bases, leaving 7 bases of the junction unmatched. The CDR3 DNA reads TGTGCCAGCAGCCCTCAGGGGGCTCAAGGCTACACCTTC. Amino acid sequence: CASSPQGAQGYTF.

The rearrangement joins TRBV28 to TRBJ1-1; TRBD1 is a possible D gene (5 bases). CDR3 length: 16 amino acids. Trimming removed 2 bases from V and 4 bases from J, with 17 bases in between. From germline, CDR1 is MDHEN and CDR2 SYDVKM. The CDR3 nucleotides are TGTGCCAGCAGTTTAGTCCGTGGAAGTGGGACCACTGAAGCTTTCTTT. Its translation: CASSLVRGSGTTEAFF.

This rearrangement joins TRBV5-1 to TRBJ2-5; no clear D gene. Germline V CDR1 and CDR2: SGHRS, YFSETQ. The V end was cut by 0 bases, the J end by 5 bases, with 8 bases between. The CDR3 extends over 13 amino acids. The DNA of the CDR3 is TGCGCCAGCAGCTTGGAGGCCGGGGAGACCCAGTACTTC. Its protein product is CASSLEAGETQYF.

This clone was observed a single time. The V gene is TRBV18, the J gene TRBJ2-5, with D possibly TRBD1 on 5 matching bases. The CDR3 consists of 12 residues. Trimming removed 7 bases at V and 2 bases at J, with 8 bases between. Germline CDR1 is KGHSH and CDR2 is LQKENI. CDR3 protein: CASCRQQETQYF. In nucleotides, the CDR3 is TGTGCCAGCTGTAGACAGCAAGAGACCCAGTACTTC.

This clone occurred once. This sample also contains other DNA sequences that code for the same CDR3. The chain carries TRBV7-9 and TRBJ1-2; 7 nucleotides agree with TRBD1. The CDR3 sequence is 13 residues long. V was clipped by 1 base and J by 5 bases; unmatched bases: 1. The germline V gene has CDR1 SEHNR and CDR2 FQNEAQ (reference sequence). CDR3 amino acids: CASSLEQGYGYTF. The DNA for the CDR3 is TGTGCCAGCAGCTTAGAACAGGGGTATGGCTACACCTTC.

In its sample, this clone was seen once. The chain combines TRBV10-3 with TRBJ2-7, with TRBD1 as a possible D gene (6 bases). The germline CDR1 and CDR2 sequences are ENHRY and SYGVKD. This CDR3 is built from 15 residues. V dropped 6 bases and J dropped 3 bases, with 18 bases sitting between them. The DNA for the CDR3 is TGTGCCATCAGCGAGGGTGGGACACCGAACTACGAGCAGTACTTC. Translation: CAISEGGTPNYEQYF.

The gene calls are TRBV30 and TRBJ1-1, with D perhaps TRBD1 (5 bases). The germline CDR1 and CDR2 sequences are GTSNPN and SVGIG (reference sequence). The CDR3 length is 12 residues. V was pared by 8 bases and J by 1 base, with 11 bases between. Written as DNA, the CDR3 is TGTGCCGGAGACAGAAAGAACACTGAAGCTTTCTTT. This encodes CAGDRKNTEAFF.

The V gene is TRBV7-2, the J gene TRBJ2-7, with D unclear. Deletions cut 2 bases from V and 0 bases from J, with 8 bases between. Germline values: CDR1 SGHTA, CDR2 FQGNSA. The CDR3 has 14 amino acids. In DNA, the CDR3 is TGTGCCAGCAGCTTACCGGACCACTCCTACGAGCAGTACTTC. This codes for CASSLPDHSYEQYF.

A note on this clone: The sample has other DNA sequences that encode this CDR3 too. The chain carries TRBV5-1 and TRBJ2-5; D call uncertain. With 0 bases removed from V and 2 bases from J, the gap between germline ends came to 5 bases. The CDR3 extends over 13 amino acids. Germline loops: CDR1 SGHRS, CDR2 YFSETQ. CDR3 coding DNA: TGCGCCAGCAGCTTGGGAGCGCAAGAGACCCAGTACTTC. Translating gives CASSLGAQETQYF.

The chain employs TRBV5-8 and TRBJ2-3; 9 bases map to TRBD2. The CDR3 covers 13 residues. Unmatched junction bases numbered 2, after V lost 3 bases and J lost 6 bases. Germline V gene data show CDR1 as SGHTS and CDR2 as YDEGEE. This CDR3 reads CASSSAGGDTQYF. The CDR3 region has the DNA TGTGCCAGCAGCTCGGCGGGGGGGGATACGCAGTATTTT. The full variable domain, with the rest looked up from reference TRBV5-8 and TRBJ2-3, is EAGVTQSPTHLIKTRGQQATLRCSPISGHTSVYWYQQALGLGLQFLLWYDEGEERNRGNFPPRFSGRQFPNYSSELNVNALELEDSALYLCASSSAGGDTQYFGPGTRLTVL.

The chain employs TRBV4-1 and TRBJ2-1; 8 nucleotides match TRBD2. Germline assignment: CDR1 MGHRA and CDR2 YSYEKL. V shed 0 bases and J 4 bases; nucleotides not matched to a gene: 5. The CDR3 runs to 16 residues. The CDR3, as DNA: TGCGCCAGCAGCCAAGATAGGGTAGCGGGGTACAATGAGCAGTTCTTC. It encodes CASSQDRVAGYNEQFF.

The chain carries TRBV5-1 and TRBJ2-3; weak D call: TRBD2 (6 bases). The CDR3 totals 14 residues. Germline V gene sequence: CDR1 SGHRS, CDR2 YFSETQ. The V gene lost 4 bases and the J gene lost 2 bases, with 11 bases spanning the gap. The CDR3 DNA sequence: TGCGCCAGCAGCGAGAGCGGGTCCACAGATACGCAGTATTTT. As protein: CASSESGSTDTQYF.

The CDR3 loop is CASIWGLNQPQHF. For the CDR3, the DNA is TGTGCCAGCATCTGGGGACTAAATCAGCCCCAGCATTTT. The V call is TRBV28, the J call TRBJ1-5; weak D call: TRBD1 (5 bases). Germline CDR1 MDHEN, CDR2 SYDVKM. V dropped 7 bases and J dropped 4 bases, with 11 bases sitting between them. The CDR3 sequence is 13 residues long.

V and J are TRBV27 and TRBJ1-2, with TRBD1 identical over 12 bases. Looked up from germline, CDR1 is MNHEY and CDR2 is SMNVEV (reference sequence). V shed 6 bases and J 4 bases; nucleotides not matched to a gene: 9. This CDR3 comprises 16 residues. CDR3 residues: CASSPLGTGGSYGYTF. DNA for the CDR3: TGTGCCAGCAGCCCCCTGGGGACAGGGGGCTCCTATGGCTACACCTTC.

This chain uses TRBV28 with TRBJ2-7; the D gene is possibly TRBD1 (5 bases). Germline CDR1 MDHEN, CDR2 SYDVKM. Trimming stripped 5 bases from V and 4 bases from J, with 18 bases between. This CDR3 contains 15 residues. CDR3 nucleotides: TGTGCCAGCAGTGCTCCTGGGGTTAAGGGGTACGAGCAGTACTTC. Translated, it gives CASSAPGVKGYEQYF.

The chain employs TRBV6-5 and TRBJ2-5; maybe TRBD2 (6 bases). Trimming took off 8 bases at V and 1 base at J, with 11 bases between the two ends. The CDR3 contains 13 residues. Germline CDR1 reads MNHEY; CDR2 reads SVGAGI. The CDR3: CASLRGIQETQYF. CDR3 in DNA: TGTGCCAGCCTCCGGGGGATCCAAGAGACCCAGTACTTC.

This rearrangement joins TRBV11-2 to TRBJ2-3; a possible D gene is TRBD1 (6 bases). CDR1 SGHAT and CDR2 FQNNGV come from the germline V gene. The CDR3 is 16 residues long. The V end lost 1 base, the J end lost 3 bases, and 14 bases lay between the germline ends. CDR3 amino acids: CASSLVVGAFTDTQYF. CDR3 nucleotide sequence: TGTGCCAGCAGCTTAGTTGTGGGGGCCTTTACAGATACGCAGTATTTT.

The V call is TRBV6-5, the J call TRBJ2-1; D tentatively fits TRBD1 or TRBD2 (5 bases each). The CDR3 sequence is 14 residues long. Trimming stripped 7 bases from V and 6 bases from J, with 16 bases between. Germline CDR1 is MNHEY and CDR2 is SVGAGI. The CDR3 sequence is CASINRDGTNEQFF. CDR3 nucleotides: TGTGCCAGCATTAACCGGGACGGAACCAATGAGCAGTTCTTC.

The V and J genes are TRBV5-4 and TRBJ2-7; a possible D gene is TRBD1 (6 bases). This CDR3 comprises 13 residues. Germline CDR1 SGHNT, CDR2 YYREEE (reference sequence). V gave up 4 bases and J gave up 1 base, with 9 bases separating them. The CDR3 DNA reads TGTGCCAGCAGCCGACAGGCTTCCTACGAGCAGTACTTC. Translation gives CASSRQASYEQYF.

The rearrangement joins TRBV6-1 to TRBJ2-2; TRBD2 aligns across 8 bases. CDR1 and CDR2 (germline): MNHNS, SASEGT. V dropped 7 bases and J dropped 6; count of bases not matched to a gene: 10. CDR3 length equals 15 residues. The CDR3 DNA follows: TGTGCCAGCACATCCCGAGCGGGAGACGCCGGGGAGCTGTTTTTT. Amino acid sequence: CASTSRAGDAGELFF.